Listed here are 16 T cell receptor beta chains from one sample, sequenced in a study of CD8+ T cells in alopecia areata. RNA was isolated and reverse transcribed to cDNA, the sequencing template. TCRdb's table, derived via immunoSEQ multiplex PCR, lists solely in-frame clones and lacks some. The repertoire holds 80,000 to 100,000 clones, 44% seen once, with 18% in the top ten. The treatment was: oral pan-JAK inhibitor, 5-10 mg twice daily. The specimen was CD8+ T cells sorted from blood, collected at week 24, from a patient treated with tofacitinib. Source of these receptors: a human donor with alopecia areata.

This rearrangement joins TRBV29-1 to TRBJ2-2, with D perhaps TRBD1 or TRBD2 (5 bases each). The CDR3 consists of 14 residues. The germline CDR1 and CDR2 sequences are SQVTM and ANQGSEA. V gave up 5 bases and J gave up 4 bases, with 14 bases separating them. CDR3 sequence reads: CSVSGGVVTGELFF. The CDR3 DNA is TGCAGCGTTTCTGGGGGAGTGGTCACCGGGGAGCTGTTTTTT.

This clone has ten or more counts. The V call is TRBV5-1, the J call TRBJ2-3; TRBD2 is a possible D gene (6 bases). The V end was cut by 0 bases, the J end by 5 bases, with 10 bases between. The CDR3 has 14 residues. The V gene's germline CDR1 is SGHRS and CDR2 YFSETQ. The CDR3 region has the DNA TGCGCCAGCAGCTTGGAACGGGACTTAGATACGCAGTATTTT. Protein product: CASSLERDLDTQYF.

A few counts support this clone. This rearrangement joins TRBV5-5 to TRBJ2-1; TRBD2 aligns across 11 bases. The length of the CDR3 is 14 residues. Losses at the gene ends were 0 bases for V and 13 bases for J; bases not matched to a gene: 6. Per germline, CDR1 SGHKS and CDR2 YYEKEE (reference sequence). CDR3: CASSLGRLAGGQFF. The CDR3 DNA is TGTGCCAGCAGCTTGGGGCGGCTAGCGGGAGGTCAGTTCTTC.

The chain combines TRBV15 with TRBJ2-7; 7 bases map to TRBD2. The germline gives CDR1 LNHNV, CDR2 YYDKDF (reference sequence). J gave up 0 bases and V 3 bases, and 8 bases lay outside the gene matches. The CDR3 is 16 amino acids. The CDR3 loop is CATSSTGGLPSYEQYF. The CDR3, as DNA: TGTGCCACCAGCAGTACGGGGGGACTTCCCTCCTACGAGCAGTACTTC.

This chain joins TRBV30 and TRBJ2-7, with TRBD1 identical over 8 bases. This CDR3 has 13 residues. V dropped 4 bases and J dropped 3; count of bases not matched to a gene: 5. In germline, CDR1 is GTSNPN, CDR2 SVGIG (reference sequence). The CDR3 sequence is CAWKGDRFYEQYF. Here the CDR3 DNA reads TGTGCCTGGAAGGGGGACAGGTTCTACGAGCAGTACTTC.

CDR3 sequence (DNA): TGTGCCAGCAGCGTTCGAGAGGGAGGAGGCAACAATGAGCAGTTCTTC. Translated: CASSVREGGGNNEQFF. The chain has TRBV9 and TRBJ2-1; a possible D gene is TRBD2 (6 bases). Looked up from germline, CDR1 is SGDLS and CDR2 is YYNGEE. The CDR3 spans 16 residues. V gave up 2 bases and J gave up 5 bases, with 17 bases separating them.

This clone was seen only a few times. The CDR3 sequence is CASSELTGTGSSYNEQFF. The CDR3 nucleotides read TGTGCCAGCAGCGAATTAACTGGGACAGGTAGCTCCTACAATGAGCAGTTCTTC. The rearrangement uses TRBV7-9 and TRBJ2-1, with 8 bases fitting TRBD1. V lost 5 bases, J lost 0 bases, and 12 bases stayed unmatched. Germline V gene lookup returns CDR1 SEHNR and CDR2 FQNEAQ (reference sequence). This CDR3 region has 18 residues.

This clone was picked up a small number of times. This chain links TRBV29-1 with TRBJ2-7, with a tentative D call TRBD1 (6 bases). The CDR3 runs to 16 residues. Germline V gives CDR1 SQVTM, CDR2 ANQGSEA. Trimming pared 7 bases from V and 2 bases from J, leaving 24 bases between. As DNA, the CDR3 is TGCAGCGCCCTCCTGCCTCGTCGGGCAGGGGCCTACGAGCAGTACTTC. Residues: CSALLPRRAGAYEQYF.

The chain carries TRBV7-9 and TRBJ2-1, with TRBD1 matching 9 bases. The J segment lost 4 bases and the V segment lost 7 bases, leaving 8 bases of the junction unmatched. From germline, CDR1 is SEHNR and CDR2 FQNEAQ (reference sequence). This CDR3 spans 15 amino acids. The chain's CDR3 is CASIYPGQGYNEQFF. As DNA, the CDR3 is TGTGCCAGCATCTACCCGGGACAGGGATACAATGAGCAGTTCTTC.

The CDR3 here is CAWSPGQGEAFF. In DNA form, the CDR3 reads TGTGCCTGGAGTCCGGGGCAGGGAGAAGCTTTCTTT. This sequence joins TRBV30 and TRBJ1-1; the D gene is possibly TRBD1 (5 bases). The germline CDR1 and CDR2 sequences are GTSNPN and SVGIG (reference sequence). V lost 2 bases to trimming and J lost 8 bases, with 12 bases between them. CDR3 length: 12 residues. The complete variable domain, with remaining parts taken from reference TRBV30 and TRBJ1-1, reads SQTIHQWPATLVQPVGSPLSLECTVEGTSNPNLYWYRQAAGRGLQLLFYSVGIGQISSEVPQNLSASRPQDRQFILSSKKLLLSDSGFYLCAWSPGQGEAFFGQGTRLTVV.

This clone appeared once. The rearrangement joins TRBV4-1 to TRBJ1-1, with TRBD1 identical over 12 bases. V trimming: 2 bases; J trimming: 8 bases; junction bases outside the gene matches: 6. The CDR3 is 15 residues long. CDR1 is MGHRA, CDR2 YSYEKL, per germline. The CDR3 loop reads CASSQPGQGALEAFF. CDR3 nucleotide sequence: TGCGCCAGCAGCCAACCGGGACAGGGGGCTTTAGAAGCTTTCTTT.

The gene calls are TRBV5-1 and TRBJ2-1; 10 nucleotides match TRBD1. This CDR3 contains 16 residues. Per the germline V gene, CDR1 is SGHRS and CDR2 is YFSETQ. Trimming removed 4 bases from V and 0 bases from J; junction bases left unmatched: 4. The CDR3 region is CASSLGQGSSYNEQFF. DNA of the CDR3: TGCGCCAGCAGCCTGGGACAGGGGAGCTCCTACAATGAGCAGTTCTTC.

The V gene is TRBV19, the J gene TRBJ1-2, with D possibly TRBD1 on 6 matching bases. The V end was cut by 5 bases, the J end by 6 bases, with 7 bases between. This CDR3 region has 11 residues. The germline V gene has CDR1 LNHDA and CDR2 SQIVND (reference sequence). This CDR3 is CASSAGDGYTF. Written as DNA, the CDR3 is TGTGCCAGTAGTGCAGGGGATGGCTACACCTTC.

The gene calls are TRBV9 and TRBJ2-1; the D is unclear. CDR1 SGDLS and CDR2 YYNGEE come from the germline V gene. The CDR3 has 14 residues. With 0 bases removed from V and 5 bases from J, the gap between germline ends came to 9 bases. CDR3 coding DNA: TGTGCCAGCAGCGTAGAACCAGCCCACAATGAGCAGTTCTTC. Protein sequence: CASSVEPAHNEQFF.

The chain links TRBV27 to TRBJ2-2; D not resolved. Trimming cost V 7 bases and J 2 bases, with 8 bases left between them. Germline-derived CDR1 and CDR2 are MNHEY and SMNVEV (reference sequence). This CDR3 is built from 13 residues. In DNA, the CDR3 is TGTGCCAGCACCGGTGATAACACCGGGGAGCTGTTTTTT. Residues: CASTGDNTGELFF.

This clone was counted a single time. The chain carries TRBV27 and TRBJ1-3, with D unresolved. The CDR3 is 15 amino acids. Trimming took off 2 bases at V and 0 bases at J, with 8 bases between the two ends. CDR1 is MNHEY, CDR2 SMNVEV, per germline (reference sequence). The CDR3: CASSLEPGSGNTIYF. CDR3 nucleotides: TGTGCCAGCAGTTTAGAGCCAGGCTCTGGAAACACCATATATTTT.